The entry below gives a single T cell receptor beta chain sequence along with its context. This specimen comes from a study of shared T cell receptors in the human thymus. This CDR3 has 18 amino acids. With V trimmed by 2 bases and J by 2 bases, 13 bases remained unmatched. In germline, CDR1 is WSHSY, CDR2 SAAADI. Repertoires were generated with immunoSEQ multiplex PCR, while TCRdb's copy carries only in-frame clones and drops some. The sample holds 550,000 to 800,000 clones; approximately 85% are singletons and the top ten take about 0.0098%. These data also featured in a second study, about human thymus T cells. As that report states: Infants, healthy and Finnish, who were having corrective surgery for congenital heart defects served as donors. Obtained as resections during corrective heart surgery, the thymus tissue was then studied. As related research reported, thymic repertoires overlapped highly among unrelated individuals.

The specimen sequenced was thymocytes. The clonotype was recovered from a girl less than two years old with a congenital heart defect. The chain uses TRBV10-2 and TRBJ2-5, with 8 bases identical to TRBD2. CDR3 bases: TGCGCCAGCAGTGAGCCCGATCGGATAGCGGGGAATCAAGAGACCCAGTACTTC. Translated, it gives CASSEPDRIAGNQETQYF.